The 9 T cell receptor beta chains presented below share a single source sample, sequenced in a study of regulatory T cells in long-lasting Graves disease. Indicated time point: persistent/refractory GD, antithyroid drugs over 5 years with positive TRAb. Scientists built the TCR library using RNA that was extracted from PBMCs. iRepertoire HTBI primers and Arm-PCR of CDR3 regions built TCR beta libraries. In TCRdb, the multiplex PCR reads were re-called with MiXCR into one record per CDR3 protein. The data hold 400,000 to 600,000 distinct CDR3 sequences, with about 22% observed a single time. Here the sequenced sample was peripheral blood mononuclear cells (PBMCs), taken when the disease was refractory, from a patient treated with antithyroid drugs. These receptor sequences come from a female donor with Graves disease.

This clonotype has at least ten counts. This chain joins TRBV28 and TRBJ2-5; D call uncertain. CDR1 and CDR2 (germline): MDHEN, SYDVKM. V gave up 0 bases and J gave up 4 bases, with 12 bases separating them. The CDR3 is 15 amino acids. The CDR3 here is CASSLWPQVPETQYF. The CDR3 region has the DNA TGTGCCAGCAGTTTATGGCCTCAGGTACCAGAGACCCAGTACTTC.

This chain links TRBV5-1 with TRBJ2-5, with 11 positions matching TRBD1. The germline CDR1 and CDR2 sequences are SGHRS and YFSETQ. The V gene end was trimmed by 4 bases and the J gene end by 3 bases; junction bases not matched to a gene: 11. The CDR3 loop spans 17 amino acids. CDR3 residues: CASSLGQGGTFKETQYF. CDR3 in DNA: TGCGCCAGCAGCCTGGGACAGGGGGGGACCTTCAAAGAGACCCAGTACTTC. The whole variable domain, filled in from reference TRBV5-1 and TRBJ2-5, reads KAGVTQTPRYLIKTRGQQVTLSCSPISGHRSVSWYQQTPGQGLQFLFEYFSETQRNKGNFPGRFSGRQFSNSRSEMNVSTLELGDSALYLCASSLGQGGTFKETQYFGPGTRLLVL.

This clonotype was found a few times. The chain employs TRBV28 and TRBJ1-6; D is possibly TRBD1 (6 bases). The CDR3 runs to 17 residues. The ends were cut back, 6 bases at V and 4 bases at J, with 19 bases in the middle. Germline lookup yields CDR1 MDHEN and CDR2 SYDVKM. In DNA, the CDR3 is TGTGCCAGCAGCTTACCCGGGACAACCAAGTATAATTCACCCCTCCACTTT. This gives the protein CASSLPGTTKYNSPLHF. Looking up the rest from reference TRBV28 and TRBJ1-6 gives the full variable domain: DVKVTQSSRYLVKRTGEKVFLECVQDMDHENMFWYRQDPGLGLRLIYFSYDVKMKEKGDIPEGYSVSREKKERFSLILESASTNQTSMYLCASSLPGTTKYNSPLHFGNGTRLTVT.

The V call is TRBV6-1, the J call TRBJ2-2, with D possibly TRBD1 on 6 matching bases. Germline V gives CDR1 MNHNS, CDR2 SASEGT. The ends were cut back, 6 bases at V and 3 bases at J, with 14 bases in the middle. This CDR3 is 15 amino acids long. The CDR3 DNA reads TGTGCCAGCAGAATTACAGGGACGGACACCGGGGAGCTGTTTTTT. Translation: CASRITGTDTGELFF.

V usage is TRBV12-5 and J usage is TRBJ2-3; D is uncertain. The CDR3 totals 13 residues. The V end lost 2 bases, the J end lost 2 bases, and 5 bases lay between the germline ends. CDR1 and CDR2 from the germline V gene are LGHNT and FRNRAP. CDR3 residues: CASGLFPTDTQYF. The CDR3 DNA is TGTGCTAGTGGTTTGTTCCCCACAGATACGCAGTATTTT.

There are a few counts of this clonotype. J is TRBJ2-5 and V is TRBV7-2; 8 bases agree with TRBD1. The junction had 5 bases not matched to a gene; V was cut back by 0 bases and J by 2 bases. CDR1 and CDR2 (germline): SGHTA, FQGNSA. CDR3 length equals 16 residues. The CDR3 region has the DNA TGTGCCAGCAGCTTAGCGACAGGGGATCTACAAGAGACCCAGTACTTC. Translated, it gives CASSLATGDLQETQYF.

This clonotype was counted at least ten times. The chain recombines TRBV28 with TRBJ2-4; unclear D gene. The V end lost 2 bases, the J end lost 1 base, and 6 bases lay between the germline ends. This CDR3 region has 14 residues. Per the germline V gene, CDR1 is MDHEN and CDR2 is SYDVKM. Here the CDR3 reads CASSLPGAKNIQYF. Written as DNA, the CDR3 is TGTGCCAGCAGTTTACCTGGTGCCAAAAACATTCAGTACTTC.

This clonotype has only a few counts. J is TRBJ2-7 and V is TRBV12-3 or TRBV12-4; the D gene is possibly TRBD1 (6 bases). The CDR3 contains 13 residues. Trimming left V 5 bases short and J 2 bases short, with 10 bases between. CDR3 loop: CASSVGTPYEQYF. CDR3 sequence (DNA): TGTGCCAGCAGTGTGGGGACACCCTACGAGCAGTACTTC.

The sample holds many counts of this clonotype. The rearrangement uses TRBV28 and TRBJ1-1; D is perhaps TRBD1 (5 bases). The CDR3 spans 16 residues. Germline assignment: CDR1 MDHEN and CDR2 SYDVKM. The V and J ends lost 2 bases and 1 base respectively, with 14 bases between them. CDR3 nucleotides: TGTGCCAGCAGTTTACCCGGTTGGCAGGGGAACACTGAAGCTTTCTTT. Residues: CASSLPGWQGNTEAFF.